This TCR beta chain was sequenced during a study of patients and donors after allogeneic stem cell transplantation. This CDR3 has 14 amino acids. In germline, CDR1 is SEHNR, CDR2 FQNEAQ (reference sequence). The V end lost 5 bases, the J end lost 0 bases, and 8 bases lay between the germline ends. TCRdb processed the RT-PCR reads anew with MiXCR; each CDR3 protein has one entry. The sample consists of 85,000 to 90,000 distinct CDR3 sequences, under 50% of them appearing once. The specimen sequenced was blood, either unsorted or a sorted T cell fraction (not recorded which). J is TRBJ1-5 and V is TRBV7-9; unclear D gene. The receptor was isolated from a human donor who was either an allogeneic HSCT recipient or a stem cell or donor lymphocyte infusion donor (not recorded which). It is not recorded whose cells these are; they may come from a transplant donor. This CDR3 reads CASSLDSSNQPQHF. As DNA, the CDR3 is TGTGCCAGCAGCCTCGATAGTAGCAATCAGCCCCAGCATTTT.